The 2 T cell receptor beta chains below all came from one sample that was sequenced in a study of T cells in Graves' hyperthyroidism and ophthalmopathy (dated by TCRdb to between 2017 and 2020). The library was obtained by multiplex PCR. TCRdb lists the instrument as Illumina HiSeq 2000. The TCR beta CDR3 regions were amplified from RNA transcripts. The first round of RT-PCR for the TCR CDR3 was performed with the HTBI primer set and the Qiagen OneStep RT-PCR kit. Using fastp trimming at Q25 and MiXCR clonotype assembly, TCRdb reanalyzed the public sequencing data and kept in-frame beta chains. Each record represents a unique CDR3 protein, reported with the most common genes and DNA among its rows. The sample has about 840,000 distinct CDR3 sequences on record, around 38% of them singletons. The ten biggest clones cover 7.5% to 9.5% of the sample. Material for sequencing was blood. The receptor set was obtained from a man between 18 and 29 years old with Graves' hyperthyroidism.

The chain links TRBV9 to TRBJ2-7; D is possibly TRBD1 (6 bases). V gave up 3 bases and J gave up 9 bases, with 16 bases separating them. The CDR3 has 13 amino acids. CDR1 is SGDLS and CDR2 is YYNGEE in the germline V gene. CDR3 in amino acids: CASSGRDTARQYF. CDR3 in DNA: TGTGCCAGCAGCGGCCGGGACACCGCCCGGCAGTACTTC.

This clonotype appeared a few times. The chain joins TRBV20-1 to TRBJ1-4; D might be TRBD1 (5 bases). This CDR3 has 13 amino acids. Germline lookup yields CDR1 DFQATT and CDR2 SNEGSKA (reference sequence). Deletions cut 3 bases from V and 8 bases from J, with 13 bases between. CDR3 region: CSARGQSREKLFF. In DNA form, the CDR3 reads TGCAGTGCTAGGGGGCAGTCGCGGGAAAAACTGTTTTTT.